The rows below give T cell receptor beta chains drawn from one sample of a study of identifying expanded T cells in peripheral blood. Sequenced by immunoSEQ multiplex PCR; TCRdb stores in-frame clones only, minus some. The sample includes tens of thousands of clones, roughly 84% of them seen just once. The source material was blood. The receptor set was obtained from a person aged 18 to 70 in good health. Both conserved end residues are part of each CDR3. The D gene is left open where the match is weak. Rows give clone size only sometimes, using once, few, many, or a class for an expanded clone.

cdr3_nt	cdr3_aa	clone_size	j_call	v_call	d_call
TGTGCCTGGTTATGGGGCGGTACAGATACGCAGTATTTT	CAWLWGGTDTQYF	-	TRBJ2-3	TRBV30	-
TGTGCCAGCAGCTCCCAGGGTGGCTCTGGAAACACCATATATTTT	CASSSQGGSGNTIYF	-	TRBJ1-3	TRBV7-2	-
TGTGCCAGTAGTTCGTGGGACAGGGTCGGCTACACCTTC	CASSSWDRVGYTF	-	TRBJ1-2	TRBV19	TRBD1
TGTGCCAGTAGTATAGGGCGGGCAGGGGCGAGCACCGGGGAGCTGTTTTTT	CASSIGRAGASTGELFF	once	TRBJ2-2	TRBV19	-
TGTGCCAGCAGTTCGGGGGTCGGGGAGCTGTTTTTT	CASSSGVGELFF	-	TRBJ2-2	TRBV28	-
TGTGCCATCAGTGAGCGGGTGGGCACTGAAGCTTTCTTT	CAISERVGTEAFF	-	TRBJ1-1	TRBV10-3	-
TGTGCCAGCAGCACTCAGGGGGCTAGCGGAAACACCATATATTTT	CASSTQGASGNTIYF	-	TRBJ1-3	TRBV7-2	TRBD1
TGTGCCAGCAGTTTATCAGTCCCTGCCTCTAAAGGGGGTCTTGTCAATGAGCAGTTCTTC	CASSLSVPASKGGLVNEQFF	once	TRBJ2-1	TRBV27	-
TGTGCCAGCAGCCAATTTAGTCCACTAGCGGGATACGAGCAGTACTTC	CASSQFSPLAGYEQYF	-	TRBJ2-7	TRBV14	TRBD2
TGTGCCAGCTCACGATCGGGGTCCGGGGCCAACGTCCTGACTTTC	CASSRSGSGANVLTF	-	TRBJ2-6	TRBV18	-
TGCGCCAGCAGCCCCCGTTGGGCCAATGAGCAGTTCTTC	CASSPRWANEQFF	-	TRBJ2-1	TRBV4-3	-
TGCAGCGGTCGACTAGCGGGAGACACAGATACGCAGTATTTT	CSGRLAGDTDTQYF	-	TRBJ2-3	TRBV29-1	TRBD2
TGTGCCAGCCATCTAGCGGCAGGGACGAACACTGAAGCTTTCTTT	CASHLAAGTNTEAFF	-	TRBJ1-1	TRBV4-2	-
TGTGCCAGCAGCTTGGAACTAGCGGGAAACTACGAGCAGTACTTC	CASSLELAGNYEQYF	-	TRBJ2-7	TRBV5-4	TRBD2
TGCAGCGTTGAGGTTGGCGGGGAGCTGTTTTTT	CSVEVGGELFF	-	TRBJ2-2	TRBV29-1	-
TGCGCCAGCAGCTTGGATCCCCGGCTCAGGGGGAATGAGCAGTTCTTC	CASSLDPRLRGNEQFF	-	TRBJ2-1	TRBV5-1	TRBD1
TGTGCCAGCAGCTTATCGAGCGGGCCGTACGAGCAGTACTTC	CASSLSSGPYEQYF	-	TRBJ2-7	TRBV5-6	-
TGTGCCAGCAGTTACTCGGCAGAGAGCACTGAAGCTTTCTTT	CASSYSAESTEAFF	medium-sized	TRBJ1-1	TRBV6-5	-
TGTGCCAGCAGTTTATCGACCGTACTGAACACTGAAGCTTTCTTT	CASSLSTVLNTEAFF	-	TRBJ1-1	TRBV27	-
TGCGCCAGCAGCCAAGATCTGAACAGTGCCACTGAAGCTTTCTTT	CASSQDLNSATEAFF	once	TRBJ1-1	TRBV4-3	-
TGTGCCAGCAGCTCCTTGGGGTCTAGGACGGAGACCCAGTACTTC	CASSSLGSRTETQYF	-	TRBJ2-5	TRBV9	-
TGTGCCAGCAGCTTAGCGGGCAGGGCGAACACTGAAGCTTTCTTT	CASSLAGRANTEAFF	-	TRBJ1-1	TRBV13	-
TGTGCCACCAGCAGAGAGAGATTCGGGGGGAGGGACACTGAAGCTTTCTTT	CATSRERFGGRDTEAFF	-	TRBJ1-1	TRBV15	-
TGTGCCAGCAGCCCCGGACAGGGGATGTTTGGCTACACCTTC	CASSPGQGMFGYTF	-	TRBJ1-2	TRBV28	TRBD1
TGTGCCAGCAGCTCCAGAGGGCGGGAGCCCACAGATACGCAGTATTTT	CASSSRGREPTDTQYF	-	TRBJ2-3	TRBV7-8	TRBD2
TGTGCCAGCAGTCTTCGTAACAGCGTTTATGGCTACACCTTC	CASSLRNSVYGYTF	-	TRBJ1-2	TRBV28	-
TGTGCCAGCAGTGAGGTCAGAAAAGAGACCCAGTACTTC	CASSEVRKETQYF	-	TRBJ2-5	TRBV2	-